The next 20 T cell receptor beta chains were all read from a single sample in a study of cytomegalovirus exposure and HLA in healthy donors. PCR was performed using 60 Vbeta and 13 Jbeta primers. The data were produced by immunoSEQ multiplex PCR, yet TCRdb's version contains in-frame clones alone and is incomplete. The sample gives approximately 160,000 clones, 68% of which show up once; roughly 1.4% is in the top ten. The sequenced sample was PBMCs. These receptors were taken from a man in his forties or fifties in good health and CMV-seronegative.

The chain recombines TRBV5-6 with TRBJ2-2; 10 nucleotides line up with TRBD2. This CDR3 comprises 18 residues. V gave up 5 bases and J gave up 4 bases; unmatched junction bases: 14. CDR1 SGHDT and CDR2 YYEEEE come from the germline V gene. The CDR3 loop is CASSGVAAGGPSTGELFF. DNA of the CDR3: TGTGCCAGCAGTGGCGTTGCAGCGGGGGGGCCGAGCACCGGGGAGCTGTTTTTT.

The chain combines TRBV7-9 with TRBJ2-7, with D tentatively TRBD2 (6 bases). This CDR3 comprises 15 residues. Trimming took off 1 base at V and 2 bases at J, with 12 bases between the two ends. In germline, CDR1 is SEHNR, CDR2 FQNEAQ (reference sequence). The CDR3 sequence is CASSLVQGGPYEQYF. The CDR3 coding sequence is TGTGCCAGCAGCTTAGTTCAGGGAGGCCCCTACGAGCAGTACTTC. The entire variable domain, with the rest obtained from reference TRBV7-9 and TRBJ2-7, is as follows: DTGVSQNPRHKITKRGQNVTFRCDPISEHNRLYWYRQTLGQGPEFLTYFQNEAQLEKSRLLSDRFSAERPKGSFSTLEIQRTEQGDSAMYLCASSLVQGGPYEQYFGPGTRLTVT.

The chain joins TRBV11-2 to TRBJ2-7; TRBD1 agrees at 8 bases. Unmatched junction bases numbered 9, after V lost 5 bases and J lost 0 bases. Per germline, CDR1 SGHAT and CDR2 FQNNGV. This CDR3 has 16 residues. CDR3 nucleotide sequence: TGTGCCAGCAGCGACCCCGGACAGGGCGGCTCCTACGAGCAGTACTTC. Protein sequence: CASSDPGQGGSYEQYF.

The chain uses TRBV25-1 and TRBJ2-7; 7 bases map to TRBD1. Per germline, CDR1 MGHDK and CDR2 SYGVNS. The CDR3 loop spans 16 amino acids. Trimming at V came to 6 bases and at J to 2 bases, leaving 13 bases not matched to a gene. The CDR3 region has the DNA TGTGCCAGCAGCCCCAAATCGCACAGGGGAACCTACGAGCAGTACTTC. Translation: CASSPKSHRGTYEQYF.

The chain uses TRBV5-6 and TRBJ1-2; TRBD1 matches 8 bases. The CDR3 spans 13 residues. Germline V CDR1 and CDR2: SGHDT, YYEEEE. V was pared by 6 bases and J by 4 bases, with 5 bases of the junction left unmatched. The CDR3 here is CASTVDRAYGYTF. The CDR3 DNA follows: TGTGCCAGCACCGTGGACAGGGCCTATGGCTACACCTTC.

V and J are TRBV5-1 and TRBJ2-7; 9 bases are a match to TRBD1. This CDR3 is 16 amino acids long. V lost 5 bases, J lost 0 bases, and 9 bases stayed unmatched. Germline lookup yields CDR1 SGHRS and CDR2 YFSETQ. Written as DNA, the CDR3 is TGCGCCAGCAGTGAACAGGGGGCCAGAAGCTCCTACGAGCAGTACTTC. Its translation is CASSEQGARSSYEQYF.

About this clone itself: This sample includes further DNA sequences coding for the same CDR3. The CDR3 sequence is CASSDTRTGTEAFF. CDR3 coding DNA: TGTGCCAGCAGTGACACGAGGACGGGGACTGAAGCTTTCTTT. This chain uses TRBV6-4 with TRBJ1-1; D is uncertain. The CDR3 covers 14 residues. Germline values: CDR1 MRHNA, CDR2 SNTAGT. V was trimmed by 2 bases and J by 5 bases, leaving 12 bases between them.

This clone was observed a single time. The chain uses TRBV6-1 and TRBJ1-5; D might be TRBD1 (6 bases). This CDR3 contains 15 residues. Trimming removed 10 bases from V and 2 bases from J, with 18 bases in between. Germline lookup yields CDR1 MNHNS and CDR2 SASEGT. DNA for the CDR3: TGTGCCACCCTGGGGGGGGGCGCGGGCAATCAGCCCCAGCATTTT. Protein product: CATLGGGAGNQPQHF.

This clone was counted once. The chain has TRBV7-9 and TRBJ1-4; weak D call: TRBD1 (6 bases). The germline V gene has CDR1 SEHNR and CDR2 FQNEAQ (reference sequence). Deletions cut 4 bases from V and 8 bases from J, with 14 bases between. The length of the CDR3 is 14 residues. The CDR3: CASSSGGAGEKLFF. CDR3 coding DNA: TGTGCCAGCAGCTCGGGGGGCGCAGGAGAAAAACTGTTTTTT.

The CDR3 DNA follows: TGTGCCAGCAGCTTAGTACAGAGCACAGATACGCAGTATTTT. This encodes CASSLVQSTDTQYF. V and J are TRBV7-8 and TRBJ2-3; D call uncertain. Germline values: CDR1 SGHVS, CDR2 FQNEAQ. V was trimmed by 1 base and J by 0 bases, leaving 5 bases between them. This CDR3 is 14 amino acids long.

The chain uses TRBV5-1 and TRBJ2-7; D is possibly TRBD1 (5 bases). The ends were cut back, 1 base at V and 0 bases at J, with 14 bases in the middle. Germline CDR1 is SGHRS and CDR2 is YFSETQ. This CDR3 is 16 amino acids long. The CDR3 loop reads CASSLSEQGSSYEQYF. In DNA form, the CDR3 reads TGCGCCAGCAGCTTGTCGGAGCAGGGCAGCTCCTACGAGCAGTACTTC.

This clone was counted only a few times. V usage is TRBV7-2 and J usage is TRBJ2-5, with TRBD2 as a possible D gene (6 bases). Trimming shortened V by 5 bases and J by 5 bases, and 15 bases separated the two germline ends. The CDR3 extends over 14 amino acids. CDR1 and CDR2 (germline): SGHTA, FQGNSA. The CDR3 spells CASSPWGVLETQYF. The CDR3 DNA reads TGTGCCAGCAGCCCTTGGGGGGTTCTGGAGACCCAGTACTTC. Full variable domain (rest looked up from reference TRBV7-2 and TRBJ2-5): GAGVSQSPSNKVTEKGKDVELRCDPISGHTALYWYRQSLGQGLEFLIYFQGNSAPDKSGLPSDRFSAERTGGSVSTLTIQRTQQEDSAVYLCASSPWGVLETQYFGPGTRLLVL.

This chain uses TRBV28 with TRBJ2-1; the match to TRBD1 covers 8 bases. CDR3 length: 15 residues. Germline CDR1 reads MDHEN; CDR2 reads SYDVKM. J was trimmed by 4 bases and V by 6 bases; bases with no gene match: 8. The chain's CDR3 is CASRDGQGKYNEQFF. DNA of the CDR3: TGTGCCAGCAGGGACGGACAGGGAAAGTACAATGAGCAGTTCTTC.

Here the CDR3 DNA reads TGTGCCAGCAGTGCCCAGACAGGGGGAAGCACTGAAGCTTTCTTT. It codes for CASSAQTGGSTEAFF. J is TRBJ1-1 and V is TRBV6-4; 9 bases are shared with TRBD1. This CDR3 comprises 15 residues. V gave up 4 bases and J gave up 4 bases; unmatched junction bases: 7. CDR1 MRHNA and CDR2 SNTAGT come from the germline V gene.

The table lists this clone with a few counts. The rearrangement links TRBV18 to TRBJ1-1; no firm D call. V lost 2 bases, J lost 10 bases, and 14 bases lay in between. Looked up from germline, CDR1 is KGHSH and CDR2 is LQKENI. The CDR3 spans 13 residues. CDR3 region: CASSPGVREGAFF. The CDR3 nucleotides read TGTGCCAGCTCACCAGGTGTGAGAGAGGGAGCTTTCTTT.

The chain recombines TRBV5-6 with TRBJ1-2; D might be TRBD1 (5 bases). The CDR3 length is 13 residues. V lost 6 bases and J 4 bases, leaving 13 bases between the germline ends. The germline V gene has CDR1 SGHDT and CDR2 YYEEEE. The DNA for the CDR3 is TGTGCCAGCAACGGACACGAAAGCTATGGCTACACCTTC. It is translated as CASNGHESYGYTF.

This clone was seen a single time. The CDR3 here is CASSPWDRRQETQYF. The CDR3 nucleotides are TGTGCCAGCAGCCCGTGGGACAGAAGACAAGAGACCCAGTACTTC. The chain has TRBV5-4 and TRBJ2-5; 7 bases agree with TRBD1. V trimming: 4 bases; J trimming: 2 bases; junction bases outside the gene matches: 8. Germline-derived CDR1 and CDR2 are SGHNT and YYREEE (reference sequence). The CDR3 runs 15 residues.

CDR3 sequence reads: CASSLGGVNYGYTF. The CDR3 coding sequence is TGTGCCAGCAGCTTGGGGGGCGTTAACTATGGCTACACCTTC. This chain uses TRBV5-8 with TRBJ1-2; TRBD1 might be the D (5 bases). V lost 0 bases and J lost 1, with 7 bases in between. Germline assignment: CDR1 SGHTS and CDR2 YDEGEE. There are 14 residues in the CDR3. The variable domain in full, completed from reference TRBV5-8 and TRBJ1-2, reads EAGVTQSPTHLIKTRGQQATLRCSPISGHTSVYWYQQALGLGLQFLLWYDEGEERNRGNFPPRFSGRQFPNYSSELNVNALELEDSALYLCASSLGGVNYGYTFGSGTRLTVV.

This chain uses TRBV12-5 with TRBJ2-2, with 7 bases matching TRBD2. CDR1 is LGHNT, CDR2 FRNRAP, per germline. Losses at the gene ends were 0 bases for V and 5 bases for J; bases not matched to a gene: 9. The CDR3 extends over 17 amino acids. CDR3: CASGLVPLGGGTGELFF. DNA for the CDR3: TGTGCTAGTGGTTTGGTACCCCTCGGCGGGGGAACCGGGGAGCTGTTTTTT.

This clone was found a few times. V gene TRBV18 combines with J gene TRBJ1-1; 7 bases map to TRBD1. The CDR3 is made up of 13 amino acids. The junction had 3 bases not matched to a gene; V was cut back by 3 bases and J by 5 bases. Germline CDR1 is KGHSH and CDR2 is LQKENI. CDR3 sequence: CASSPTQGTEAFF. CDR3 DNA: TGTGCCAGCTCACCTACACAGGGGACTGAAGCTTTCTTT.